The clone carrying this T cell receptor beta chain has just a few counts. This specimen belongs to a study of T-cell reconstitution after alpha-beta-depleted transplantation in children. Unique molecular identifiers were built into the TCRbeta library. TCRdb itself ran the PCR reads through MiXCR, one entry per CDR3 protein. This sample has about 640,000 distinct CDR3 sequences, with around a sixth found just once. Per the germline V gene, CDR1 is SGHTS and CDR2 is YDEGEE. The CDR3 consists of 16 residues. V shed 4 bases and J shed 1 base, with 14 bases lying between them. The chain uses TRBV5-8 and TRBJ2-2, with D perhaps matching TRBD2 (6 bases). The sequencing here drew on PBMCs from the stem cell graft donor, taken from the stem cell graft. This TCR came from a human donor who donated a stem cell graft to a child with acute myeloid leukemia. In nucleotides, the CDR3 is TGTGCCAGCAGCGGTGGAGGGGCCCTGAACACCGGGGAGCTGTTTTTT. This codes for CASSGGGALNTGELFF. Combining the CDR3 with reference TRBV5-8 and TRBJ2-2 gives the whole variable domain EAGVTQSPTHLIKTRGQQATLRCSPISGHTSVYWYQQALGLGLQFLLWYDEGEERNRGNFPPRFSGRQFPNYSSELNVNALELEDSALYLCASSGGGALNTGELFFGEGSRLTVL.